Each of the 30 T cell receptor beta chains below was sequenced from the same sample in a study of T cells in Graves' hyperthyroidism and ophthalmopathy. Amplification targeted TCR beta CDR3 regions from RNA transcripts. A set of HTBI primers served as the primers for a first-round RT-PCR of the TCR CDR3. TCRdb analysed the multiplex PCR reads with MiXCR anew, one entry per CDR3 protein. The sample comprises a few hundred thousand distinct CDR3 sequences, 25% of which are singletons, and less than 85% rests with the top ten. The material sequenced was blood. All receptors come from a man aged 45 to 65 with Graves' hyperthyroidism.

This clonotype was counted once. Its ends do not fully match the called genes, so a read error is possible. The chain recombines TRBV2 with TRBJ2-2, with 10 nucleotides matching TRBD2. CDR3 size: 15 residues. Germline lookup yields CDR1 SNHLY and CDR2 FYNNEI. The CDR3 sequence: CASSQAGGITGELFF. In DNA form, the CDR3 reads TGTGCCAGCAGTCAAGCGGGAGGGATCACCGGGGAGCTGTTTTTT.

This clonotype was observed a handful of times. The V gene is TRBV14, the J gene TRBJ2-7; 9 bases line up with TRBD1. This CDR3 spans 15 amino acids. Germline trimming cut 1 base from V and 4 bases from J; bases unmatched to any gene: 5. Germline CDR1 reads SGHDN; CDR2 reads FVKESK. The CDR3 DNA is TGTGCCAGCAGCCAAGCCGGGACAGGGCATTACGAGCAGTACTTC. Translated, it gives CASSQAGTGHYEQYF.

In its sample, this clonotype was seen many times. This rearrangement joins TRBV6-1 to TRBJ2-3; 7 positions match TRBD1. Looked up from germline, CDR1 is MNHNS and CDR2 is SASEGT. The CDR3 spans 15 residues. The V and J ends lost 5 bases and 3 bases, in that order; junction bases with no gene match: 8. CDR3 in amino acids: CASSSQGGATDTQYF. In DNA, the CDR3 is TGTGCCAGCAGTAGCCAAGGGGGCGCAACAGATACGCAGTATTTT.

This clonotype was picked up one time. V is TRBV27 and J is TRBJ2-7, with TRBD2 as a possible D gene (6 bases). Germline V lookup: CDR1 MNHEY, CDR2 SMNVEV (reference sequence). The CDR3 spans 14 residues. V lost 0 bases and J 2 bases, leaving 8 bases between the germline ends. Here the CDR3 reads CASSLSRGTYEQYF. DNA of the CDR3: TGTGCCAGCAGTTTATCACGGGGGACCTACGAGCAGTACTTC.

At least ten counts were recorded for this clonotype. The CDR3 reads CASSYSKYTEAFF. The DNA of the CDR3 is TGTGCCAGCAGTTACTCGAAGTACACTGAAGCTTTCTTT. V usage is TRBV6-5 and J usage is TRBJ1-1; D remains ambiguous. V gave up 0 bases and J gave up 3 bases, with 5 bases separating them. Germline loops: CDR1 MNHEY, CDR2 SVGAGI. The CDR3 is made up of 13 amino acids.

This clonotype was counted a few times. The CDR3 sequence: CSVGGQVSYEQYF. The CDR3 DNA is TGCAGTGTGGGGGGACAGGTCTCCTACGAGCAGTACTTC. The chain carries TRBV20-1 and TRBJ2-7, with 8 bases lining up with TRBD1. The ends lost 7 bases at V and 0 bases at J; junction bases unmatched: 5. Germline V gives CDR1 DFQATT, CDR2 SNEGSKA (reference sequence). This CDR3 contains 13 residues.

The V call is TRBV5-6, the J call TRBJ2-5; the D is unclear. There are 14 residues in the CDR3. Germline CDR1 reads SGHDT; CDR2 reads YYEEEE. Between the trimmed V and J ends, which lost 0 bases and 3 bases, there was a span of 9 bases. The CDR3 is CASSLDSSEETQYF. The CDR3 DNA follows: TGTGCCAGCAGCTTGGACAGTTCCGAAGAGACCCAGTACTTC.

A few counts support this clonotype. V is TRBV5-1 and J is TRBJ2-1; D may be TRBD2 (6 bases). Between the trimmed V and J ends, which lost 4 bases and 0 bases, there was a span of 17 bases. The CDR3 runs to 17 residues. The V gene's germline CDR1 is SGHRS and CDR2 YFSETQ. CDR3 loop: CASSPRLALSSYNEQFF. The CDR3 nucleotides read TGCGCCAGCAGCCCTCGTCTAGCGCTGAGCTCCTACAATGAGCAGTTCTTC.

This clonotype turned up a few times. V and J are TRBV27 and TRBJ1-5; D remains ambiguous. CDR1 and CDR2 from the germline V gene are MNHEY and SMNVEV (reference sequence). The CDR3 is made up of 13 amino acids. V lost 6 bases, J lost 3 bases, and 9 bases lay in between. The CDR3 DNA is TGTGCCAGCAGCAAGTACACCAATCAGCCCCAGCATTTT. Its protein product is CASSKYTNQPQHF.

The table lists this clonotype with a few counts. The chain employs TRBV6-1 and TRBJ2-1, with TRBD1 as a possible D gene (6 bases). Trimming pared 0 bases from V and 8 bases from J, leaving 11 bases between. Germline V gene data show CDR1 as MNHNS and CDR2 as SASEGT. This CDR3 contains 14 residues. CDR3 in DNA: TGTGCCAGCAGTGAAGCGCTGTGGGGGCATGAGCAGTTCTTC. Its protein is CASSEALWGHEQFF.

This clonotype was seen only a few times. The chain is built from TRBV14 and TRBJ1-1; no firm D call. V lost 2 bases and J lost 5, with 9 bases in between. This CDR3 is 13 amino acids long. Looked up from germline, CDR1 is SGHDN and CDR2 is FVKESK. The CDR3 loop is CASSQLGVTEAFF. Here the CDR3 DNA reads TGTGCCAGCAGCCAATTGGGAGTGACTGAAGCTTTCTTT.

The V and J genes are TRBV2 and TRBJ2-2, with 8 positions matching TRBD2. Germline values: CDR1 SNHLY, CDR2 FYNNEI. This CDR3 spans 15 amino acids. V shed 3 bases, J shed 6 bases, and the junction held 6 bases outside the gene matches. CDR3 DNA: TGTGCCAGCAGTGAGTTAAGCGGGAGACCCGGGGAGCTGTTTTTT. Translating it yields CASSELSGRPGELFF.

The V and J genes are TRBV28 and TRBJ1-1, with D perhaps TRBD1 (5 bases). The CDR3 consists of 12 residues. Germline CDR1 and CDR2: MDHEN and SYDVKM. V was pared by 6 bases and J by 10 bases, with 15 bases between. The CDR3 is CASSVQDRLAFF. The CDR3 nucleotides are TGTGCCAGCAGCGTACAGGACCGTTTAGCTTTCTTT.

This clonotype was counted between two and nine times. The chain recombines TRBV5-1 with TRBJ1-1; 7 bases align to TRBD1. The V gene end was trimmed by 6 bases and the J gene end by 6 bases; junction bases not matched to a gene: 8. CDR1 and CDR2 (germline): SGHRS, YFSETQ. The CDR3 sequence is 13 residues long. In DNA, the CDR3 is TGCGCCAGCACCGACAGGGAAGTCGCTGAAGCTTTCTTT. As protein: CASTDREVAEAFF.

This clonotype was detected a few times. This chain uses TRBV4-2 with TRBJ2-5; 14 nucleotides line up with TRBD2. The germline gives CDR1 LGHNA, CDR2 YNFKEQ. With V trimmed by 3 bases and J by 5 bases, 8 bases remained unmatched. The CDR3 extends over 17 amino acids. The CDR3 region has the DNA TGTGCCAGCAGCCAGACAACGGGACTAGCGGGAGTGGAGACCCAGTACTTC. Protein sequence: CASSQTTGLAGVETQYF.

A word on this clonotype: A much larger clone lies a single base off, so this may be a read error. This chain joins TRBV6-9 and TRBJ2-7; 8 nucleotides agree with TRBD2. Gene TRBJ2-1 matches the end of the DNA better, so the J call may be wrong. The germline CDR1 and CDR2 sequences are MNHGY and SVAAGI. The CDR3 spans 14 residues. CDR3 amino acids: CASSFLAGPYEQFF. The CDR3 DNA reads TGTGCCAGCAGTTTTTTAGCGGGGCCCTACGAGCAGTTCTTC.

This chain uses TRBV4-1 with TRBJ2-7, with TRBD1 as a possible D gene (7 bases). Germline-derived CDR1 and CDR2 are MGHRA and YSYEKL. The CDR3 length is 17 residues. Between the trimmed V and J ends, which lost 4 bases and 1 base, there was a span of 20 bases. The DNA of the CDR3 is TGCGCCAGCAGCCGCGTCGGAGGGGGCGCCGGGTCCTACGAGCAGTACTTC. This translates into CASSRVGGGAGSYEQYF.

This clonotype was seen more than once but under ten times. The V gene is TRBV3-1, the J gene TRBJ1-5; 8 nucleotides align to TRBD1. Germline CDR1 is LGHDT and CDR2 is YNNKEL (reference sequence). CDR3 length equals 15 residues. Losses at the gene ends were 4 bases for V and 3 bases for J; bases not matched to a gene: 5. The CDR3 region has the DNA TGTGCCAGCAGCCTGGACAGGGCCCCCAATCAGCCCCAGCATTTT. Translated: CASSLDRAPNQPQHF.

This clonotype was observed many times. The chain joins TRBV30 to TRBJ1-1; 9 nucleotides align to TRBD1. V lost 1 base and J lost 11; bases outside the gene matches: 2. This CDR3 contains 11 residues. Germline values: CDR1 GTSNPN, CDR2 SVGIG (reference sequence). In nucleotides, the CDR3 is TGTGCCTGGAGTGCACAGGGGGCCGCTTTCTTT. It is translated as CAWSAQGAAFF.

This clonotype showed up just a few times. The genes are TRBV4-1 and TRBJ1-2; D remains unclear. This CDR3 comprises 14 residues. The V gene's germline CDR1 is MGHRA and CDR2 YSYEKL. The V end lost 2 bases, the J end lost 5 bases, and 12 bases lay between the germline ends. In DNA form, the CDR3 reads TGCGCCAGCAGCCAAACGGATGGCTTTTATGGCTACACCTTC. Encoded protein: CASSQTDGFYGYTF.

This clonotype was seen a handful of times. The V gene is TRBV5-1, the J gene TRBJ2-2; D is perhaps TRBD2 (5 bases). CDR1 is SGHRS, CDR2 YFSETQ, per germline. The CDR3 loop spans 14 amino acids. Trimming removed 4 bases from V and 5 bases from J, with 12 bases in between. The CDR3 region has the DNA TGCGCCAGCAGCCTCGACGGGGAGACCGGGGAGCTGTTTTTT. Translating gives CASSLDGETGELFF.

The chain combines TRBV10-1 with TRBJ2-2; D is uncertain. Trimming cost V 3 bases and J 3 bases, with 8 bases left between them. Germline lookup yields CDR1 WNHNN and CDR2 SYGVQD (reference sequence). The length of the CDR3 is 14 residues. The CDR3 nucleotides read TGCGCCAGCAGTGACAGGTTCGACACCGGGGAGCTGTTTTTT. This codes for CASSDRFDTGELFF.

V and J are TRBV3-1 and TRBJ2-6, with D uncertain. This CDR3 has 15 residues. Germline loops: CDR1 LGHDT, CDR2 YNNKEL (reference sequence). The V and J ends lost 0 bases and 0 bases respectively, with 3 bases between them. As DNA, the CDR3 is TGTGCCAGCAGCCAAGATAGCTCTGGGGCCAACGTCCTGACTTTC. Translated, it gives CASSQDSSGANVLTF.

This sequence joins TRBV2 and TRBJ2-2, with TRBD2 as a possible D gene (5 bases). V lost 3 bases and J 3 bases, leaving 17 bases between the germline ends. The CDR3 loop spans 17 amino acids. Germline V gene lookup returns CDR1 SNHLY and CDR2 FYNNEI. The CDR3 nucleotides read TGTGCCAGCAGTGATCGGGATATGGGAGTTTACACCGGGGAGCTGTTTTTT. Its protein product is CASSDRDMGVYTGELFF.

The chain couples TRBV20-1 to TRBJ1-5; D perhaps matches TRBD1 (5 bases). This CDR3 spans 13 amino acids. From germline, CDR1 is DFQATT and CDR2 SNEGSKA (reference sequence). V lost 5 bases and J lost 4, with 12 bases in between. The CDR3 region has the DNA TGCAGTGCTTACGGCAGGGCGAATCAGCCCCAGCATTTT. Its translation: CSAYGRANQPQHF.

This clonotype was seen a handful of times. This chain connects TRBV5-5 to TRBJ2-5, with TRBD2 matching 14 bases. CDR3 length equals 17 residues. Germline loops: CDR1 SGHKS, CDR2 YYEKEE (reference sequence). The J segment lost 1 base and the V segment lost 0 bases, leaving 2 bases of the junction unmatched. The CDR3 DNA reads TGTGCCAGCAGCTTGGGGGGACTAGCGGGAGCCCAAGAGACCCAGTACTTC. Translation: CASSLGGLAGAQETQYF.

The V and J genes are TRBV6-1 and TRBJ2-2, with TRBD2 as a possible D gene (5 bases). Per the germline V gene, CDR1 is MNHNS and CDR2 is SASEGT. The CDR3 length is 15 residues. V lost 10 bases and J lost 5, with 20 bases in between. The CDR3 sequence is CATSLRTFRTGELFF. The CDR3 DNA reads as TGTGCCACCTCGCTACGGACTTTTCGTACCGGGGAGCTGTTTTTT.

This clonotype was recorded only once. The gene calls are TRBV7-9 and TRBJ2-1; D is ambiguous. Looked up from germline, CDR1 is SEHNR and CDR2 is FQNEAQ (reference sequence). Trimming removed 5 bases at V and 0 bases at J, with 14 bases between. There are 16 residues in the CDR3. The CDR3 spells CASSDTVSSSYNEQFF. The DNA of the CDR3 is TGTGCCAGCAGCGATACGGTCAGTAGCTCCTACAATGAGCAGTTCTTC.

This clonotype has at least ten counts. The chain uses TRBV7-3 and TRBJ2-3, with 10 bases lining up with TRBD2. V trimming: 2 bases; J trimming: 11 bases; junction bases outside the gene matches: 4. The V gene's germline CDR1 is SGHTA and CDR2 FQGTGA. The CDR3 has 13 amino acids. CDR3 nucleotides: TGTGCCAGCAGCTTATCTAGCGGGAGCCTGCAGTATTTT. Translated: CASSLSSGSLQYF.

This clonotype was detected a few times. V gene TRBV7-9 combines with J gene TRBJ2-2; 15 bases map to TRBD2. The germline V gene has CDR1 SEHNR and CDR2 FQNEAQ (reference sequence). The trim removed 4 bases at V and 3 bases at J, leaving 15 bases unmatched. The CDR3 length is 21 residues. The CDR3 region has the DNA TGTGCCAGCAGCTCGTTCGGGACTAGCGGGAGGTCTGCATGGGACACCGGGGAGCTGTTTTTT. Translated, it gives CASSSFGTSGRSAWDTGELFF. Full variable domain (rest looked up from reference TRBV7-9 and TRBJ2-2): DTGVSQNPRHKITKRGQNVTFRCDPISEHNRLYWYRQTLGQGPEFLTYFQNEAQLEKSRLLSDRFSAERPKGSFSTLEIQRTEQGDSAMYLCASSSFGTSGRSAWDTGELFFGEGSRLTVL.